The count of the clone carrying this T cell receptor beta chain is one. This sample is part of a study of cytotoxic CD8 clonotypes in ibrutinib-treated CLL. The CDR3 consists of 21 residues. Unmatched junction bases numbered 13, after V lost 0 bases and J lost 2 bases. CDR1 is ENHRY, CDR2 SYGVKD, per germline. Clones were sequenced by immunoSEQ multiplex PCR, and TCRdb holds only the in-frame ones, with some missing. The sample includes roughly 47,000 clones, 53% of them seen just once. The chain has TRBV10-3 and TRBJ2-2, with 12 bases matching TRBD2. The source was PBMCs, collected after 12 months of ibrutinib treatment. This sequence originates from a human donor with chronic lymphocytic leukemia. The DNA of the CDR3 is TGTGCCATCAGTGAGTCGAAAGTTTGGACTAGCGGGACTCCCAACACCGGGGAGCTGTTTTTT. Residues: CAISESKVWTSGTPNTGELFF.